One sample yielded the 6 T cell receptor beta chains listed below, sequenced in a study of beta chain features in type 1 diabetes. General study points: A moderate, significant TCRB CDR3 shortening appeared in type 1 diabetes across four CD4+ subsets.

Expressed TCRB transcripts were sequenced because the isolated RNA had all been reverse transcribed beforehand. TCRdb keeps only in-frame clones here, not all; method: immunoSEQ multiplex PCR. The data contain roughly 350,000 clones, 8% to 10% of them seen just once; the ten biggest clones take up about 0.6%. No antigens are known for them. The specimen sequenced was central memory CD4+ T cells from blood. The receptors shown here come from a man between 25 and 39 years old with type 1 diabetes.

This clone was seen a few times. The chain combines TRBV28 with TRBJ1-5, with D perhaps matching TRBD1 (5 bases). V lost 6 bases to trimming and J lost 0 bases, with 18 bases between them. This CDR3 contains 17 residues. Germline CDR1 and CDR2: MDHEN and SYDVKM. The CDR3 sequence: CASRRAGGIYSNQPQHF. As DNA, the CDR3 is TGTGCCAGCAGGAGGGCCGGGGGTATATATAGCAATCAGCCCCAGCATTTT.

The chain couples TRBV7-2 to TRBJ1-2; TRBD1 matches at 7 bases. This CDR3 comprises 15 residues. CDR1 is SGHTA, CDR2 FQGNSA, per germline. Trimming cost V 2 bases and J 8 bases; bases outside gene matches: 11. CDR3 bases: TGTGCCAGCAGCTTAAAACAGGGGAGATTTCGGGGCTACACCTTC. Its translation is CASSLKQGRFRGYTF.

This clone was seen only a few times. The J gene is TRBJ1-2, the V gene TRBV4-2; D remains unclear. V shed 0 bases and J shed 3 bases, with 11 bases lying between them. Germline assignment: CDR1 LGHNA and CDR2 YNFKEQ. The CDR3 runs 15 residues. CDR3 in amino acids: CASSQDFNGDYGYTF. CDR3 bases: TGTGCCAGCAGCCAAGATTTCAATGGCGACTATGGCTACACCTTC.

J is TRBJ2-2 and V is TRBV29-1, with 9 nucleotides matching TRBD1. J gave up 1 base and V 6 bases, and 3 bases lay outside the gene matches. CDR1 is SQVTM and CDR2 is ANQGSEA in the germline V gene. The CDR3 length is 14 residues. The CDR3 sequence: CSVPGQGNTGELFF. The DNA for the CDR3 is TGCAGCGTCCCGGGACAGGGGAACACCGGGGAGCTGTTTTTT.

This clone was found many times. This chain connects TRBV6-1 to TRBJ2-5; 9 positions match TRBD2. This CDR3 is built from 14 residues. The V segment lost 6 bases and the J segment 2 bases; nucleotides outside the gene matches: 4. The germline gives CDR1 MNHNS, CDR2 SASEGT. The CDR3: CASSVAGAQETQYF. CDR3 DNA sequence: TGTGCCAGCAGCGTAGCGGGGGCTCAAGAGACCCAGTACTTC.

The chain uses TRBV9 and TRBJ2-3, with TRBD1 identical over 8 bases. Germline assignment: CDR1 SGDLS and CDR2 YYNGEE. V lost 4 bases and J lost 11; bases outside the gene matches: 9. The CDR3 extends over 13 amino acids. The CDR3 nucleotides read TGTGCCAGCAGCCAGAGCAGAGGGACAGGGCAGTATTTT. It codes for CASSQSRGTGQYF.